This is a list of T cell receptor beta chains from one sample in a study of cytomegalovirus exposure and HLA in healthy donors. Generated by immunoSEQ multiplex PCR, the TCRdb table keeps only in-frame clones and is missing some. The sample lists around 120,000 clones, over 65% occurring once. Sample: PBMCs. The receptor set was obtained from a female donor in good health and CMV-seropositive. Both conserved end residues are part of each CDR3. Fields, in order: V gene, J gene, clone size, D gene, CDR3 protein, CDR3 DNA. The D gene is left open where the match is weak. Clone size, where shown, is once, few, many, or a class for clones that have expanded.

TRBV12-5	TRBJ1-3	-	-	CASGLGQGSGNTIYF	TGTGCTAGTGGTTTGGGGCAGGGGTCTGGAAACACCATATATTTT
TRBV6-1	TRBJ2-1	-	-	CASSERQGTEQFF	TGTGCCAGCAGTGAAAGGCAGGGGACCGAGCAGTTCTTC
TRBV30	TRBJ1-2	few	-	CAWMDEESNYGYTF	TGTGCCTGGATGGATGAGGAGTCTAACTATGGCTACACCTTC
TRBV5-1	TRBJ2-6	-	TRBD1	CASSMTGSSTGANVLTF	TGCGCCAGCAGCATGACAGGGTCCTCTACTGGGGCCAACGTCCTGACTTTC
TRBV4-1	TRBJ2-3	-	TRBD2	CASSQANVAGRGTDTQYF	TGCGCCAGCAGCCAAGCGAATGTAGCGGGACGGGGTACAGATACGCAGTATTTT
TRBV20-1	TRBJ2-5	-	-	CSARPVETQYF	TGCAGTGCTAGGCCAGTAGAGACCCAGTACTTC
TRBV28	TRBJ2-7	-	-	CASSSPLQTDEQYF	TGTGCCAGCAGTTCCCCCCTCCAGACAGACGAGCAGTACTTC
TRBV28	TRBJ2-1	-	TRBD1	CASRLTGNYNEQFF	TGTGCCAGCAGATTGACAGGGAACTACAATGAGCAGTTCTTC
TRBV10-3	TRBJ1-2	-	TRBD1	CAISDTGGLDGYTF	TGTGCCATCAGTGATACAGGGGGGTTGGATGGCTACACCTTC
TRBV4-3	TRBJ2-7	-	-	CASSQDRGSPYEQYF	TGCGCCAGCAGCCAAGATCGGGGGAGCCCCTACGAGCAGTACTTC
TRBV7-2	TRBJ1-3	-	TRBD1	CASSMGQAFSGNTIYF	TGTGCCAGCAGCATGGGACAGGCTTTCTCTGGAAACACCATATATTTT
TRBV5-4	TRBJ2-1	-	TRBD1	CASSLVQGAGNEQFF	TGTGCCAGCAGCTTGGTCCAGGGGGCAGGCAATGAGCAGTTCTTC
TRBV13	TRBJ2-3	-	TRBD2	CASRETSGSPDTQYF	TGTGCCAGCAGGGAAACTAGCGGGAGTCCAGATACGCAGTATTTT
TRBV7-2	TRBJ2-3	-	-	CASSLRADTQYF	TGTGCCAGCAGCTTACGGGCAGATACGCAGTATTTT
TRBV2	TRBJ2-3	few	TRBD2	CASTQGLASDTQYF	TGTGCCAGCACTCAGGGACTAGCCTCAGATACGCAGTATTTT
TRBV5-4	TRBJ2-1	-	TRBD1	CASSPGGAGTDEQFF	TGTGCCAGCAGCCCGGGTGGGGCCGGGACAGATGAGCAGTTCTTC
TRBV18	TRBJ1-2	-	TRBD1	CASSPGQGDYGYTF	TGTGCCAGCTCACCAGGACAGGGAGACTATGGCTACACCTTC
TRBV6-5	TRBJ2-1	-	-	CASRSRGNEQFF	TGTGCCAGCAGGTCCCGAGGGAATGAGCAGTTCTTC
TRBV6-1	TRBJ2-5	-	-	CASSDATDYQETQYF	TGTGCCAGCAGTGACGCGACAGACTACCAAGAGACCCAGTACTTC
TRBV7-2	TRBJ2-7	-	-	CASSLALGQTKGGYEQYF	TGTGCCAGCAGCTTAGCCCTCGGACAGACAAAAGGCGGCTACGAGCAGTACTTC
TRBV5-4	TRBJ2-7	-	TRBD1	CASSLGQGSYEQYF	TGTGCCAGCAGCCTAGGACAGGGTTCCTACGAGCAGTACTTC
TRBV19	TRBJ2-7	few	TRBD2	CASSLAGGRNEQYF	TGTGCCAGTAGTCTAGCGGGGGGGCGCAACGAGCAGTACTTC
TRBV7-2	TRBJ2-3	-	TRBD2	CASSLVVGGAVDTQYF	TGTGCCAGCAGCTTAGTGGTCGGGGGGGCGGTAGATACGCAGTATTTT
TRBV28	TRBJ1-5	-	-	CASSLWPGERNQPQHF	TGTGCCAGCAGTTTATGGCCAGGGGAGAGGAATCAGCCCCAGCATTTT
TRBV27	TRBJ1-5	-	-	CASSLSRQNQPQHF	TGTGCCAGCAGTTTATCGAGACAGAATCAGCCCCAGCATTTT
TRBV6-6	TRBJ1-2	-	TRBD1	CASRERDRGVNYGYTF	TGTGCCAGCAGAGAGAGGGACAGGGGCGTGAACTATGGCTACACCTTC
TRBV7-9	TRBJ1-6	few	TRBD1	CASSPGRGQDSPLHF	TGTGCCAGCAGCCCAGGCAGGGGGCAGGATTCACCCCTCCACTTT
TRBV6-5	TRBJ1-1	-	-	CASSYRRGTNTEAFF	TGTGCCAGCAGTTACCGCCGCGGCACAAACACTGAAGCTTTCTTT
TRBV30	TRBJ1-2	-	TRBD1	CAWSHAARDRVKTSNYGYTF	TGTGCCTGGAGTCACGCAGCACGAGACAGGGTCAAAACATCTAACTATGGCTACACCTTC
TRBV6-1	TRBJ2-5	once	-	CASSDQGRETQYF	TGTGCCAGCAGTGACCAGGGAAGGGAGACCCAGTACTTC
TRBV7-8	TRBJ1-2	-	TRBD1	CASSPTGYGYTF	TGTGCCAGCAGCCCGACAGGGTATGGCTACACCTTC
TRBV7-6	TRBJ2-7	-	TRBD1	CASSLRTGVPYEQYF	TGTGCCAGCAGCCTTAGGACAGGGGTCCCCTACGAGCAGTACTTC